This TCR beta chain is drawn from a study of cytomegalovirus exposure and HLA in healthy donors. At the level of the study: From donors who were HLA-typed, an early data release held 80 million or so unique TCRs.

The CDR3 has 14 amino acids. Trimming left V 0 bases short and J 4 bases short, with 10 bases between. Germline V CDR1 and CDR2: LGHNA, YSLEER. This clone was counted only a few times. The antigen is unknown. General observations from the study: A link between a missense DCLRE1C variant and TCR beta V- and J-gene trimming emerged from a later analysis.

With 60 Vbeta and 13 Jbeta primers, the PCR was carried out. Sequencing used immunoSEQ multiplex PCR; TCRdb keeps in-frame clones, though not all of them. The table shows about 100,000 clones, with roughly four fifths occurring only once. The source material was PBMCs. The chain has TRBV4-3 and TRBJ2-7; D gene ambiguous. The clonotype originates from a man aged 50-60 years in good health and CMV-seronegative. The CDR3 DNA follows: TGCGCCAGCAGCCAAGACAAGATCGGGTACGAGCAGTACTTC. It yields the protein CASSQDKIGYEQYF.